The 19 T cell receptor beta chains below come from one sample, sequenced in a study of shared clonotypes between healthy human individuals. CD45RO-negative cells were positively selected for CCR7, leaving out terminally differentiated effector memory CD45RA+ cells. Data came from immunoSEQ multiplex PCR; TCRdb stores just in-frame clones and leaves some out. Among about 2.1 million clones listed, approximately 94% were seen once. Input material: naive CD8+ T cells from PBMCs. The receptor source for this set is a man between 18 and 35 years old in good health. Some clones in this sample may be carry-over from other donors' samples.

The V and J genes are TRBV27 and TRBJ2-3, with D unclear. The germline CDR1 and CDR2 sequences are MNHEY and SMNVEV (reference sequence). The germline V and J ends were trimmed by 5 bases and 2 bases, with 20 bases remaining between them. The CDR3 spans 17 residues. The chain's CDR3 is CASSDKSLPSSTDTQYF. The CDR3 DNA sequence: TGTGCCAGCAGTGACAAGAGTCTCCCCTCTTCCACAGATACGCAGTATTTT.

The rearrangement links TRBV14 to TRBJ1-2; TRBD1 matches at 7 bases. The CDR3 has 20 residues. CDR1 and CDR2 from the germline V gene are SGHDN and FVKESK. V shed 2 bases and J 1 base; nucleotides not matched to a gene: 19. CDR3 sequence reads: CASSQLFRAGTAGVNYGYTF. DNA of the CDR3: TGTGCCAGCAGCCAATTGTTTCGTGCCGGGACAGCTGGAGTTAACTATGGCTACACCTTC.

V usage is TRBV28 and J usage is TRBJ1-4; no firm D call. V was cut by 1 base and J by 0 bases, with 6 bases left in between. The CDR3 loop spans 15 amino acids. Germline-derived CDR1 and CDR2 are MDHEN and SYDVKM. In nucleotides, the CDR3 is TGTGCCAGCAGTTTATACGGGGCAACTAATGAAAAACTGTTTTTT. Its translation is CASSLYGATNEKLFF.

The chain recombines TRBV6-5 with TRBJ1-5, with D possibly TRBD1 on 5 matching bases. The germline V and J ends were trimmed by 2 bases and 6 bases, with 14 bases remaining between them. The CDR3 spans 15 residues. Germline CDR1 reads MNHEY; CDR2 reads SVGAGI. This chain's CDR3 is CASSYKAGSSQPQHF. CDR3 coding DNA: TGTGCCAGCAGTTACAAAGCAGGGTCGTCTCAGCCCCAGCATTTT.

The rearrangement links TRBV28 to TRBJ2-7; TRBD2 matches at 7 bases. V shed 7 bases, J shed 3 bases, and the junction held 15 bases outside the gene matches. This CDR3 has 16 amino acids. Germline CDR1 and CDR2: MDHEN and SYDVKM. The CDR3 nucleotides are TGTGCCAGCAACTCCCCTGGAGCTAGCGGAGTCTACGAGCAGTACTTC. It is translated as CASNSPGASGVYEQYF.

The rearrangement links TRBV7-2 to TRBJ1-6; D ambiguous. CDR1 is SGHTA, CDR2 FQGNSA, per germline. Trimming took 5 bases from V and 13 from J, leaving 12 bases between them. The CDR3 has 12 amino acids. CDR3 sequence: CASSHGLVPLHF. The CDR3, as DNA: TGTGCCAGCAGCCACGGTTTAGTTCCCCTCCACTTT.

The V gene is TRBV6-5, the J gene TRBJ2-1, with a tentative D call TRBD2 (5 bases). The CDR3 has 14 residues. The germline V gene has CDR1 MNHEY and CDR2 SVGAGI. V was clipped by 2 bases and J by 4 bases, with 9 bases between them. CDR3 sequence: CASSYGTSYNEQFF. The CDR3, as DNA: TGTGCCAGCAGTTACGGAACTAGTTACAATGAGCAGTTCTTC.

The genes are TRBV7-2 and TRBJ1-1; perhaps TRBD1 as D (6 bases). Between the trimmed V and J ends, which lost 5 bases and 2 bases, there was a span of 18 bases. Per the germline V gene, CDR1 is SGHTA and CDR2 is FQGNSA. The CDR3 has 16 amino acids. This CDR3 reads CASSLRDSGVNTEAFF. The CDR3 DNA reads as TGTGCCAGCAGCCTAAGGGATTCAGGGGTTAACACTGAAGCTTTCTTT.

The V gene is TRBV9, the J gene TRBJ2-1; weak D call: TRBD1 (5 bases). This CDR3 is built from 17 residues. The germline V gene has CDR1 SGDLS and CDR2 YYNGEE. Trimming stripped 3 bases from V and 0 bases from J, with 16 bases between. This CDR3 is CASSADRVTSSYNEQFF. The CDR3 nucleotides read TGTGCCAGCAGCGCCGACAGAGTTACCAGCTCCTACAATGAGCAGTTCTTC.

The rearrangement uses TRBV4-3 and TRBJ2-1; the match to TRBD1 covers 9 bases. The V segment lost 1 base and the J segment 2 bases; nucleotides outside the gene matches: 0. The CDR3 loop spans 15 amino acids. Per germline, CDR1 LGHNA and CDR2 YSLEER. The CDR3 loop is CASSQGDRAYNEQFF. The CDR3 nucleotides are TGCGCCAGCAGCCAAGGGGACAGGGCCTACAATGAGCAGTTCTTC.

The chain joins TRBV5-6 to TRBJ2-7; 9 nucleotides match TRBD2. CDR3 length: 15 residues. V shed 4 bases, J shed 4 bases, and the junction held 9 bases outside the gene matches. Germline V gene sequence: CDR1 SGHDT, CDR2 YYEEEE. CDR3 residues: CASSAVAGAGYEQYF. CDR3 in DNA: TGTGCCAGCAGCGCCGTAGCGGGAGCCGGATACGAGCAGTACTTC.

This chain uses TRBV5-1 with TRBJ2-7, with 10 nucleotides matching TRBD1. CDR1 and CDR2 (germline): SGHRS, YFSETQ. Trimming took 3 bases from V and 4 from J; bases not matched to a gene: 4. The length of the CDR3 is 14 residues. The CDR3 DNA sequence: TGCGCCAGCAGCTCGACAGGGGGCAGATACGAGCAGTACTTC. It encodes CASSSTGGRYEQYF.

The V and J genes are TRBV7-9 and TRBJ1-1; D unclear. Trimming removed 3 bases at V and 3 bases at J, with 11 bases between. The CDR3 consists of 14 residues. Germline V gives CDR1 SEHNR, CDR2 FQNEAQ (reference sequence). Written as DNA, the CDR3 is TGTGCCAGCAGCTTGCCCAGCGTGGACACTGAAGCTTTCTTT. It specifies CASSLPSVDTEAFF.

This chain links TRBV7-9 with TRBJ2-7; perhaps TRBD2 as D (5 bases). The V gene lost 5 bases and the J gene lost 4 bases, with 15 bases spanning the gap. CDR3 size: 14 residues. The germline CDR1 and CDR2 sequences are SEHNR and FQNEAQ (reference sequence). CDR3 loop: CASSERGKRYEQYF. The DNA for the CDR3 is TGTGCCAGCAGCGAACGGGGTAAGCGGTACGAGCAGTACTTC.

The chain recombines TRBV20-1 with TRBJ2-7; maybe TRBD1 (6 bases). V was trimmed by 6 bases and J by 4 bases, leaving 10 bases between them. The V gene's germline CDR1 is DFQATT and CDR2 SNEGSKA (reference sequence). The CDR3 is made up of 11 amino acids. CDR3 loop: CSANDRYEQYF. In nucleotides, the CDR3 is TGCAGTGCAAATGACAGGTACGAGCAGTACTTC.

The genes are TRBV27 and TRBJ2-7; TRBD1 agrees at 12 bases. The germline V gene has CDR1 MNHEY and CDR2 SMNVEV (reference sequence). The junction had 8 bases not matched to a gene; V was cut back by 2 bases and J by 3 bases. The CDR3 runs to 17 residues. The CDR3 is CASSLRPGQGADYEQYF. CDR3 DNA: TGTGCCAGCAGTTTACGACCGGGACAGGGGGCTGACTACGAGCAGTACTTC.

The V call is TRBV5-1, the J call TRBJ2-2; 10 bases map to TRBD1. The CDR3 has 17 residues. Germline assignment: CDR1 SGHRS and CDR2 YFSETQ. V was pared by 3 bases and J by 1 base, with 6 bases of the junction left unmatched. The CDR3 DNA sequence: TGCGCCAGCAGCTACAGGGGACAGGGGCTGAACACCGGGGAGCTGTTTTTT. It translates to CASSYRGQGLNTGELFF.

This chain links TRBV7-9 with TRBJ2-5; D not resolved. There are 16 residues in the CDR3. The V end was cut by 4 bases, the J end by 2 bases, with 17 bases between. Germline CDR1 is SEHNR and CDR2 is FQNEAQ (reference sequence). CDR3 DNA: TGTGCCAGCAGCTCCCTGGGCGCTTACATTCAAGAGACCCAGTACTTC. It specifies CASSSLGAYIQETQYF.

This chain uses TRBV27 with TRBJ1-5; perhaps TRBD1 as D (5 bases). Trimming stripped 6 bases from V and 7 bases from J, with 22 bases between. CDR3 length: 16 amino acids. Germline lookup yields CDR1 MNHEY and CDR2 SMNVEV (reference sequence). The CDR3 coding sequence is TGTGCCAGCAGCCTAACCCCTGGGGGGACTAACCAGCCCCAGCATTTT. It codes for CASSLTPGGTNQPQHF.